This T cell receptor (beta chain) was recorded in a study of CD8 T cells in ankylosing spondylitis. The CDR3 is made up of 16 amino acids. Germline CDR1 SEHNR, CDR2 FQNEAQ (reference sequence). Trimming took 5 bases from V and 10 from J, leaving 24 bases between them. General observations from the study: Existing reports had already noted some motif variants in reactive arthritis synovial fluid and blood. Seemingly distinctive of ankylosing spondylitis blood was a TCR beta motif formed by eight highly homologous variants. Significant enrichment of disease-linked clones was reported in matched ankylosing spondylitis synovial fluid. Disease-linked clones had a CD8+ phenotype and relatively low frequency in peripheral blood.

As the method for making TCR beta libraries, quantitative 5'-RACE with molecular barcodes was used. One entry per CDR3 protein, called by TCRdb with MiXCR from the 5' RACE reads. The sample includes about 220,000 distinct CDR3 sequences, around 18% of them seen just once. On this clonotype itself: Its antigen is unknown.

The J gene is TRBJ2-1, the V gene TRBV7-9; maybe TRBD2 (5 bases). This sequence was found in a male donor with ankylosing spondylitis. The specimen sequenced was blood, either unsorted or a sorted T cell fraction (not recorded which). The CDR3 coding sequence is TGTGCCAGCAGCACCCTCGAGGGCCCCCTGGGTGACGAGCAGTTCTTC. It specifies CASSTLEGPLGDEQFF.